These T cell receptor beta chains were read from a single sample in a study of molecular identifiers for immune sequencing clone quantification. TCRdb reprocessed the PCR reads via MiXCR and lists one record per CDR3 protein. The sample has a few hundred thousand distinct CDR3 sequences, about 25% seen once; the top ten hold 0.7% to 0.9%. The sample was naive CD8+ T cells from blood, with Jurkat cell RNA spiked in. Every receptor here comes from a human donor in good health. Some libraries in this study had Jurkat cell RNA spiked in. The CDR3 runs from the conserved cysteine through the conserved F or W. D genes are given only for firm matches. Size is omitted from some rows. Given values are once, few, many or a class for expanded clones.

CDR3 protein: CASSTGTGVTDTQYF
CDR3 DNA: TGTGCCAGCAGCACTGGGACAGGGGTAACAGATACGCAGTATTTT
CDR3 length: 15
clone size: many
V gene: TRBV7-3
J gene: TRBJ2-3
D gene: TRBD1

CDR3 protein: CASSPQGGPSTDTQYF
CDR3 DNA: TGTGCCAGCAGCCCCCAGGGGGGGCCGAGCACAGATACGCAGTATTTT
CDR3 length: 16
clone size: many
V gene: TRBV9
J gene: TRBJ2-3
D gene: .

CDR3 protein: CSVEGGDASRGYEQYF
CDR3 DNA: TGCAGCGTTGAAGGGGGGGACGCCTCACGTGGTTACGAGCAGTACTTC
CDR3 length: 16
clone size: .
V gene: TRBV29-1
J gene: TRBJ2-7
D gene: .

CDR3 protein: CASSDGPGFGEQYF
CDR3 DNA: TGTGCCAGCAGCGACGGGCCCGGCTTTGGCGAGCAGTACTTC
CDR3 length: 14
clone size: .
V gene: TRBV9
J gene: TRBJ2-7
D gene: .

CDR3 protein: CASSIGGIGELVF
CDR3 DNA: TGTGCCAGTAGTATAGGTGGTATCGGGGAGCTGGTTTTT
CDR3 length: 13
clone size: .
V gene: TRBV19
J gene: TRBJ2-2
D gene: .

CDR3 protein: CASTFPGQGISIAGELFF
CDR3 DNA: TGTGCCAGCACCTTTCCGGGACAGGGTATTTCGATCGCCGGGGAGCTGTTTTTT
CDR3 length: 18
clone size: .
V gene: TRBV12-3/TRBV12-4
J gene: TRBJ2-2
D gene: TRBD1

CDR3 protein: CASSLGPGHYEQYF
CDR3 DNA: TGCGCCAGCAGCTTGGGGCCAGGGCACTACGAGCAGTACTTC
CDR3 length: 14
clone size: few
V gene: TRBV5-1
J gene: TRBJ2-7
D gene: .

CDR3 protein: CSVEWNSPYEETQYF
CDR3 DNA: TGCAGCGTTGAATGGAATTCCCCCTACGAAGAGACCCAGTACTTC
CDR3 length: 15
clone size: many
V gene: TRBV29-1
J gene: TRBJ2-5
D gene: .

CDR3 protein: CASSSPREYTEAFF
CDR3 DNA: TGTGCCAGCAGTTCCCCCAGGGAGTACACTGAAGCTTTCTTT
CDR3 length: 14
clone size: .
V gene: TRBV28
J gene: TRBJ1-1
D gene: .

CDR3 protein: CASSQTDQETQYF
CDR3 DNA: TGTGCCAGCAGTCAGACAGACCAAGAGACCCAGTACTTC
CDR3 length: 13
clone size: few
V gene: TRBV12-3/TRBV12-4
J gene: TRBJ2-5
D gene: .

CDR3 protein: CASSFGTEALF
CDR3 DNA: TGTGCCAGCAGTTTCGGCACTGAAGCTCTCTTT
CDR3 length: 11
clone size: .
V gene: TRBV27
J gene: TRBJ1-1
D gene: .

CDR3 protein: CASSEGGGAYEQYF
CDR3 DNA: TGTGCCAGCAGTGAAGGCGGGGGAGCCTACGAGCAGTACTTC
CDR3 length: 14
clone size: many
V gene: TRBV25-1
J gene: TRBJ2-7
D gene: TRBD2

CDR3 protein: CASSPSTDTQYF
CDR3 DNA: TGTGCCAGCAGCCCGAGCACAGATACGCAGTATTTT
CDR3 length: 12
clone size: many
V gene: TRBV27
J gene: TRBJ2-3
D gene: .

CDR3 protein: CASNRQCQETQYF
CDR3 DNA: TGCGCCAGCAATAGACAGTGCCAAGAGACCCAGTACTTC
CDR3 length: 13
clone size: many
V gene: TRBV23-1
J gene: TRBJ2-5
D gene: .

CDR3 protein: CASSTRFSNQPQHF
CDR3 DNA: TGTGCCAGCAGTACACGGTTTAGCAATCAGCCCCAGCATTTT
CDR3 length: 14
clone size: many
V gene: TRBV6-6
J gene: TRBJ1-5
D gene: .

CDR3 protein: CASSLVSRDRNQPQHF
CDR3 DNA: TGTGCCAGCAGTTTAGTTAGTCGGGACAGGAATCAGCCCCAGCATTTT
CDR3 length: 16
clone size: .
V gene: TRBV12-3/TRBV12-4
J gene: TRBJ1-5
D gene: TRBD1

CDR3 protein: CASRLPYTNGGIRTDTQYF
CDR3 DNA: TGTGCCAGCAGACTTCCCTACACGAACGGCGGGATTCGCACAGATACGCAGTATTTT
CDR3 length: 19
clone size: few
V gene: TRBV2
J gene: TRBJ2-3
D gene: .

CDR3 protein: CASSLARGAPYNEQFF
CDR3 DNA: TGTGCCAGCAGCTTAGCACGAGGAGCTCCGTACAATGAGCAGTTCTTC
CDR3 length: 16
clone size: .
V gene: TRBV7-2
J gene: TRBJ2-1
D gene: .

CDR3 protein: CSVERDTEAFF
CDR3 DNA: TGCAGCGTTGAGAGGGACACTGAAGCTTTCTTT
CDR3 length: 11
clone size: many
V gene: TRBV29-1
J gene: TRBJ1-1
D gene: .

CDR3 protein: CASDPRRANTEAFF
CDR3 DNA: TGTGCCAGCGATCCACGGAGGGCGAACACTGAAGCTTTCTTT
CDR3 length: 14
clone size: .
V gene: TRBV6-5
J gene: TRBJ1-1
D gene: .

CDR3 protein: CASSPIRPGELFF
CDR3 DNA: TGTGCCAGCAGCCCCATCCGGCCCGGGGAGCTGTTTTTT
CDR3 length: 13
clone size: .
V gene: TRBV28
J gene: TRBJ2-2
D gene: .

CDR3 protein: CASSELAGADTQYF
CDR3 DNA: TGTGCCAGCAGTGAACTGGCTGGGGCAGATACGCAGTATTTT
CDR3 length: 14
clone size: many
V gene: TRBV6-1
J gene: TRBJ2-3
D gene: .

CDR3 protein: CASSLTSDTQYF
CDR3 DNA: TGTGCCAGCAGCTTAACATCAGATACGCAGTATTTT
CDR3 length: 12
clone size: few
V gene: TRBV13
J gene: TRBJ2-3
D gene: .

CDR3 protein: CASSPGGGGEYEQYF
CDR3 DNA: TGCGCCAGCAGCCCCGGCGGAGGGGGTGAATACGAGCAGTACTTC
CDR3 length: 15
clone size: .
V gene: TRBV4-3
J gene: TRBJ2-7
D gene: .

CDR3 protein: CASSLGGGALATDTQYF
CDR3 DNA: TGTGCCAGCAGCTTGGGGGGAGGGGCCCTCGCCACAGATACGCAGTATTTT
CDR3 length: 17
clone size: few
V gene: TRBV5-5
J gene: TRBJ2-3
D gene: TRBD2

CDR3 protein: CASSLGADTDTQYF
CDR3 DNA: TGTGCCAGCAGCTTAGGGGCAGACACAGATACGCAGTATTTT
CDR3 length: 14
clone size: .
V gene: TRBV7-6
J gene: TRBJ2-3
D gene: .

CDR3 protein: CASSGPDGPLKNIQYF
CDR3 DNA: TGTGCCAGCAGCGGGCCTGATGGGCCCCTGAAAAACATTCAGTACTTC
CDR3 length: 16
clone size: .
V gene: TRBV9
J gene: TRBJ2-4
D gene: .

CDR3 protein: CASSQEGGLSGNTIYF
CDR3 DNA: TGTGCCAGCAGCCAAGAGGGGGGCCTCTCTGGAAACACCATATATTTT
CDR3 length: 16
clone size: few
V gene: TRBV14
J gene: TRBJ1-3
D gene: .

CDR3 protein: CASSHTSGGAPADTQYF
CDR3 DNA: TGTGCCAGCAGCCACACTAGCGGGGGGGCCCCCGCAGATACGCAGTATTTT
CDR3 length: 17
clone size: few
V gene: TRBV11-2
J gene: TRBJ2-3
D gene: TRBD2

CDR3 protein: CASRLDSVHQPQHF
CDR3 DNA: TGTGCCAGCAGATTAGACAGTGTTCATCAGCCCCAGCATTTT
CDR3 length: 14
clone size: few
V gene: TRBV12-3/TRBV12-4
J gene: TRBJ1-5
D gene: .

CDR3 protein: CASSPGTSGIDQETRYF
CDR3 DNA: TGTGCCAGCAGTCCCGGGACTAGCGGGATTGACCAAGAGACCCGGTACTTC
CDR3 length: 17
clone size: .
V gene: TRBV6-5
J gene: TRBJ2-5
D gene: TRBD2

CDR3 protein: CASSQGTTFSGQYF
CDR3 DNA: TGTGCCAGCAGCCAGGGAACTACATTCTCTGGCCAGTACTTC
CDR3 length: 14
clone size: many
V gene: TRBV14
J gene: TRBJ2-4
D gene: .